This passage covers 6 T cell receptor beta chains from one sample sequenced in a study of human T cells and chemical hapten exposure. TCRdb re-called the RACE reads with MiXCR, one entry per CDR3 protein. The table records about 69,000 distinct CDR3 sequences, under 13% of them present only once. Time point indicated: patch test 2, 6 weeks after DPC sensitization. Treatment specified: therapeutic diphenylcyclopropenone sensitization with weekly scalp DPC. Specimen: whole blood, collected in connection with sensitization to the hapten diphenylcyclopropenone (DPC). These receptors were obtained from a woman aged 45 to 65 with alopecia areata. Some clones in this sample may be carry-over from other donors' samples.

In its sample, this clonotype was seen many times. V is TRBV7-2 and J is TRBJ2-6, with no clear D. Trimming cost V 5 bases and J 2 bases, with 7 bases left between them. The germline gives CDR1 SGHTA, CDR2 FQGNSA. The CDR3 loop spans 14 amino acids. The CDR3 sequence is CASSAPPGANVLTF. CDR3 in DNA: TGTGCCAGCAGCGCTCCCCCTGGGGCCAACGTCCTGACTTTC. The full variable domain, completed using reference TRBV7-2 and TRBJ2-6, is GAGVSQSPSNKVTEKGKDVELRCDPISGHTALYWYRQSLGQGLEFLIYFQGNSAPDKSGLPSDRFSAERTGGSVSTLTIQRTQQEDSAVYLCASSAPPGANVLTFGAGSRLTVL.

This clonotype was detected many times. V and J are TRBV2 and TRBJ2-1, with D tentatively TRBD1 or TRBD2 (5 bases each). V lost 2 bases, J lost 0 bases, and 8 bases lay in between. CDR3 size: 15 residues. Germline lookup yields CDR1 SNHLY and CDR2 FYNNEI. CDR3 amino acids: CASSESGLSYNEQFF. CDR3 sequence (DNA): TGTGCCAGCAGTGAATCGGGGCTCTCCTACAATGAGCAGTTCTTC.

This clonotype was counted ten times or more. The chain uses TRBV20-1 and TRBJ2-7, with D possibly being TRBD1 or TRBD2 (5 bases each). Germline V gives CDR1 DFQATT, CDR2 SNEGSKA (reference sequence). The CDR3 is made up of 13 amino acids. Trimming cost V 7 bases and J 2 bases, with 15 bases left between them. The CDR3 sequence: CSVGAGGTYEQYF. As DNA, the CDR3 is TGCAGTGTCGGGGCCGGAGGAACCTACGAGCAGTACTTC.

This clonotype has at least ten counts. The chain couples TRBV19 to TRBJ2-7, with TRBD1 identical over 7 bases. The CDR3 runs to 17 residues. V shed 5 bases, J shed 1 base, and the junction held 14 bases outside the gene matches. Germline lookup yields CDR1 LNHDA and CDR2 SQIVND (reference sequence). The CDR3 coding sequence is TGTGCCAGTAGTTCCCAGGCCCGGGACAGCGGATCCTACGAGCAGTACTTC. Protein: CASSSQARDSGSYEQYF.

This clonotype was recorded many times. The chain recombines TRBV12-3 or TRBV12-4 with TRBJ1-4; 8 bases fit TRBD1. The CDR3 loop spans 15 amino acids. The V gene end was trimmed by 2 bases and the J gene end by 7 bases; junction bases not matched to a gene: 6. CDR3 residues: CASSLIGQGGEKLFF. For the CDR3, the DNA is TGTGCCAGCAGTTTAATCGGACAGGGAGGTGAAAAACTGTTTTTT.

This clonotype was detected ten times or more. The V gene is TRBV6-1, the J gene TRBJ2-1, with unresolved D. Germline lookup yields CDR1 MNHNS and CDR2 SASEGT. The CDR3 consists of 14 residues. V lost 7 bases and J lost 0, with 10 bases in between. The CDR3 spells CASTEPLSYNEQFF. The CDR3 bases are TGTGCCAGCACGGAGCCCCTCTCCTACAATGAGCAGTTCTTC.